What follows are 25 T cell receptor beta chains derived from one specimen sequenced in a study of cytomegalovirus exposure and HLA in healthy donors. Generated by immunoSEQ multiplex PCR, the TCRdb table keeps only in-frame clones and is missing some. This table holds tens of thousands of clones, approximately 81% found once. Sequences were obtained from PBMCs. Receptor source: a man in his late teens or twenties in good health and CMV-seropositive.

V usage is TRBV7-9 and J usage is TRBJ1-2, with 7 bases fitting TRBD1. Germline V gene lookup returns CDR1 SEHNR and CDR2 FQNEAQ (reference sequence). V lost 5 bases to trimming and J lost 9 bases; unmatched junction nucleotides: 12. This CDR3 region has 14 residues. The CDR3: CASSHEQGIRSYTF. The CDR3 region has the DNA TGTGCCAGCAGCCATGAACAGGGGATAAGGAGCTACACCTTC. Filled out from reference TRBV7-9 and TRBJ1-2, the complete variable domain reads DTGVSQNPRHKITKRGQNVTFRCDPISEHNRLYWYRQTLGQGPEFLTYFQNEAQLEKSRLLSDRFSAERPKGSFSTLEIQRTEQGDSAMYLCASSHEQGIRSYTFGSGTRLTVV.

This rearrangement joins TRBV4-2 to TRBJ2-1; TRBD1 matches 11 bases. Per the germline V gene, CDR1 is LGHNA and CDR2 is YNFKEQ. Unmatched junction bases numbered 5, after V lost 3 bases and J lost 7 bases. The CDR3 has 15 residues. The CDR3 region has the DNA TGTGCCAGCAGCCACGGACAGGGGGCTTTGAATGAGCAGTTCTTC. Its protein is CASSHGQGALNEQFF.

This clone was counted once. CDR3 nucleotide sequence: TGTGCCACCTATACAGGGGGGAACACTGAAGCTTTCTTT. It encodes CATYTGGNTEAFF. The chain employs TRBV2 and TRBJ1-1, with 8 bases lining up with TRBD1. From germline, CDR1 is SNHLY and CDR2 FYNNEI. J lost 1 base, V lost 10 bases, and 5 bases had no gene match. The CDR3 loop spans 13 amino acids.

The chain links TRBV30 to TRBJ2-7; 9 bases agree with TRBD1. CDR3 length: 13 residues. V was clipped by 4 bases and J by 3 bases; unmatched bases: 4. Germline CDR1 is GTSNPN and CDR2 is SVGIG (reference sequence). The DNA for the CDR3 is TGTGCCTGGAAACCGGGACAGGGCTACGAGCAGTACTTC. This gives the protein CAWKPGQGYEQYF.

The CDR3 sequence: CASSRGQGTDTQYF. DNA for the CDR3: TGTGCCAGCAGCCGAGGACAGGGCACAGATACGCAGTATTTT. The chain joins TRBV7-9 to TRBJ2-3; 7 bases are shared with TRBD1. V lost 5 bases, J lost 1 base, and 3 bases stayed unmatched. Looked up from germline, CDR1 is SEHNR and CDR2 is FQNEAQ (reference sequence). CDR3 length: 14 amino acids.

CDR3 loop: CSVGHGAFF. The CDR3 coding sequence is TGCAGCGTGGGCCACGGAGCTTTCTTT. The gene calls are TRBV29-1 and TRBJ1-1; D is unclear. The CDR3 covers 9 residues. Germline CDR1 SQVTM, CDR2 ANQGSEA. Trimming shortened V by 6 bases and J by 10 bases, and 9 bases separated the two germline ends.

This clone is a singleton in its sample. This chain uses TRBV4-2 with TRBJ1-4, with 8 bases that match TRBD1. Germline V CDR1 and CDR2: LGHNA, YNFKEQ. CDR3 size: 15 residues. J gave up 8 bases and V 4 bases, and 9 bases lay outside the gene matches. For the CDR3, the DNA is TGTGCCAGCAGCCGAGGACAGGGATCGTTGGAAAAACTGTTTTTT. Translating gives CASSRGQGSLEKLFF.

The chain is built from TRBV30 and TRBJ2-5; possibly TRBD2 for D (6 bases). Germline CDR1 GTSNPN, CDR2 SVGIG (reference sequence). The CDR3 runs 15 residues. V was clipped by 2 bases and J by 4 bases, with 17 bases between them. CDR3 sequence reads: CAWSRGNGGGETQYF. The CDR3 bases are TGTGCCTGGAGTAGGGGTAACGGGGGAGGAGAGACCCAGTACTTC. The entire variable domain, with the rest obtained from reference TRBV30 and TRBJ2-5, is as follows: SQTIHQWPATLVQPVGSPLSLECTVEGTSNPNLYWYRQAAGRGLQLLFYSVGIGQISSEVPQNLSASRPQDRQFILSSKKLLLSDSGFYLCAWSRGNGGGETQYFGPGTRLLVL.

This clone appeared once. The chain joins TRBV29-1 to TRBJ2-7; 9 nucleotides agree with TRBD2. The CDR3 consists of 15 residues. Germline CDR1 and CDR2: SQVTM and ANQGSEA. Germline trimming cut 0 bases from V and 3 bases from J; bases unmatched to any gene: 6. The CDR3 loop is CSVEEGSGRIYEQYF. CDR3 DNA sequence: TGCAGCGTTGAAGAGGGTAGCGGGAGAATCTACGAGCAGTACTTC.

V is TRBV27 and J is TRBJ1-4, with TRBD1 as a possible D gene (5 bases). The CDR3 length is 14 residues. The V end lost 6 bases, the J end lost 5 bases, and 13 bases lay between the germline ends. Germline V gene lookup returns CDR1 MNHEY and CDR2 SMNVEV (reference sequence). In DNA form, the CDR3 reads TGTGCCAGCAGACTCTACGGGGGAAATGAAAAACTGTTTTTT. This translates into CASRLYGGNEKLFF.

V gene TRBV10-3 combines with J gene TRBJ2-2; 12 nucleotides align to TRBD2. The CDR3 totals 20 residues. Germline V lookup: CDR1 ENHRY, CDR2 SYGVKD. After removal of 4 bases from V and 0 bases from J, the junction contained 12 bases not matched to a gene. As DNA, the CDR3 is TGTGCCATCAGTGCCGGGGGGCTAGCGGGAGGGCTTGCGAACACCGGGGAGCTGTTTTTT. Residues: CAISAGGLAGGLANTGELFF.

CDR3 residues: CASTVAGKNTEAFF. The DNA of the CDR3 is TGTGCCAGCACCGTTGCCGGGAAGAATACTGAAGCTTTCTTT. The chain couples TRBV27 to TRBJ1-1; D ambiguous. From germline, CDR1 is MNHEY and CDR2 SMNVEV (reference sequence). Trimming stripped 7 bases from V and 5 bases from J, with 17 bases between. The CDR3 covers 14 residues.

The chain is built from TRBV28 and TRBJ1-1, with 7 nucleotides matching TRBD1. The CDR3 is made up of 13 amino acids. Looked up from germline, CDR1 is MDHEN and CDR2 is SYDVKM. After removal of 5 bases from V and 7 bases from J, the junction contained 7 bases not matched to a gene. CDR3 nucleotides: TGTGCCAGCAGTCGAAACACAGGGGTTGAAGCTTTCTTT. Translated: CASSRNTGVEAFF.

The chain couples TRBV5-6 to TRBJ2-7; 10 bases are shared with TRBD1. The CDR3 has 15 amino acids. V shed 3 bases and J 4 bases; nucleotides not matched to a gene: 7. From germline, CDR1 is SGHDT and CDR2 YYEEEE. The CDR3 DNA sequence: TGTGCCAGCAGCTCCCCTGGGGACAGGGGATACGAGCAGTACGTC. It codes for CASSSPGDRGYEQYV.

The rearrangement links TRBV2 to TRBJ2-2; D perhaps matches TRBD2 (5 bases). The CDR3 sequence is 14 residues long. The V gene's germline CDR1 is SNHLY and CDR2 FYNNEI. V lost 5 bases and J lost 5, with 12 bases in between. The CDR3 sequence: CASSTRGQTGELFF. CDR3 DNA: TGTGCCAGCAGTACGAGAGGGCAGACCGGGGAGCTGTTTTTT.

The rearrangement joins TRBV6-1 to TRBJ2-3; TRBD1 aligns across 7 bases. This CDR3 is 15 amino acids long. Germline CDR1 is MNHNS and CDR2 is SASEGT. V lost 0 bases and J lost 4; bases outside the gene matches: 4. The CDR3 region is CASSEAVGGADTQYF. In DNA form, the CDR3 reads TGTGCCAGCAGTGAAGCGGTAGGGGGCGCAGATACGCAGTATTTT.

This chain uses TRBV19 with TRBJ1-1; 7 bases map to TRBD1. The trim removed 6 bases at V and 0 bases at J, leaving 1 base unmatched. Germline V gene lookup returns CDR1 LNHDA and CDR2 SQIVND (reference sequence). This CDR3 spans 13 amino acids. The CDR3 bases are TGTGCCAGTAGAACAGGGGTGAACACTGAAGCTTTCTTT. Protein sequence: CASRTGVNTEAFF.

The CDR3 DNA reads as TGTGCCAGCAGCCAAGAGGTGGGAGGGCCAGAGACCCAGTACTTC. Translating gives CASSQEVGGPETQYF. This chain joins TRBV4-2 and TRBJ2-5; the match to TRBD2 covers 7 bases. V dropped 0 bases and J dropped 4; count of bases not matched to a gene: 5. The CDR3 is 15 amino acids. The germline gives CDR1 LGHNA, CDR2 YNFKEQ.

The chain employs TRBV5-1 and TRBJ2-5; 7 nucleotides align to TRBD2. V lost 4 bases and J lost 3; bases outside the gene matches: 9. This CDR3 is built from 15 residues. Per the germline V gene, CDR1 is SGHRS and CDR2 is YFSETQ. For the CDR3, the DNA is TGCGCCAGCAGCGGAGACGGGAGGATTGAAGAGACCCAGTACTTC. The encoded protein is CASSGDGRIEETQYF.

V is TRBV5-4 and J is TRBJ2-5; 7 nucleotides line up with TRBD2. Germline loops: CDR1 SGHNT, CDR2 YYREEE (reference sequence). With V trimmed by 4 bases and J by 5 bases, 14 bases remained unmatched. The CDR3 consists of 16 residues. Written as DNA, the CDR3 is TGTGCCAGCAGCGGGGAGGTGGGAGGGGCGGCGGAGACCCAGTACTTC. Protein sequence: CASSGEVGGAAETQYF.

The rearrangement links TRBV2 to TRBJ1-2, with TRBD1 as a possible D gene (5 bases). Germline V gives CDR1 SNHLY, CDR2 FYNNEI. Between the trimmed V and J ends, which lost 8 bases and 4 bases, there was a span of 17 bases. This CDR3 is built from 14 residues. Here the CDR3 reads CASAPQGTGYGYTF. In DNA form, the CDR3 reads TGTGCCAGCGCCCCCCAAGGGACTGGCTATGGCTACACCTTC.

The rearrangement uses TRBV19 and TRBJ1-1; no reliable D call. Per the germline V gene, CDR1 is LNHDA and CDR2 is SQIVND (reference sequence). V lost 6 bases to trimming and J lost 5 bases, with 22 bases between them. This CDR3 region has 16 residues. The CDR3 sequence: CASRVVGTNAQTEAFF. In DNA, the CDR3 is TGTGCCAGTAGGGTGGTAGGAACTAACGCCCAGACTGAAGCTTTCTTT.

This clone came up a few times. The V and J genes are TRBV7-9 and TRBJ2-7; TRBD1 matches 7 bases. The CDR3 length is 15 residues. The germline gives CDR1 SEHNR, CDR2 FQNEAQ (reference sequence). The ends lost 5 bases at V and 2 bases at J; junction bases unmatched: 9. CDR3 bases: TGTGCCAGCAGCGGAGGTCCGGGACAGACCTACGAGCAGTACTTC. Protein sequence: CASSGGPGQTYEQYF.

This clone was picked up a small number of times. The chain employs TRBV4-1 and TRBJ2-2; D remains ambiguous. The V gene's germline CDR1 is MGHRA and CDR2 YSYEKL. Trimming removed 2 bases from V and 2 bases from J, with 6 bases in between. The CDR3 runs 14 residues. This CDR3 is CASSQFYNTGELFF. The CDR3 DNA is TGCGCCAGCAGCCAATTCTACAACACCGGGGAGCTGTTTTTT.

Here the CDR3 reads CASSPGRAGASYEQYV. CDR3 sequence (DNA): TGTGCCAGCAGCCCCGGTCGGGCAGGGGCCTCCTACGAGCAGTACGTC. The chain uses TRBV25-1 and TRBJ2-7; weak D call: TRBD1 (6 bases). In germline, CDR1 is MGHDK, CDR2 SYGVNS. V was clipped by 6 bases and J by 0 bases, with 18 bases between them. This CDR3 has 16 residues.